The clone carrying this TCR beta chain was observed at least ten times. Its antigen is currently unknown. Through Arm-PCR of CDR3 regions and iRepertoire HTBI primers, TCR beta libraries were built. Using its own MiXCR run on the multiplex PCR reads, TCRdb lists one record per CDR3 protein. In the table there are roughly 400,000 distinct CDR3 sequences, approximately 16% of which are singletons. Stated time point: newly diagnosed GD, antithyroid drugs for less than 3 months. Scientists built the TCR library using RNA that was extracted from PBMCs. This entry comes from a study of regulatory T cells in long-lasting Graves disease. Overall study findings and caveats: Researchers reported studying only peripheral blood, not thyroid tissue.

The CDR3 sequence is 18 residues long. The germline gives CDR1 ENHRY, CDR2 SYGVKD. V gave up 4 bases and J gave up 1 base; unmatched junction bases: 12. In addition, the sample was reused for a study of T cells in Graves' hyperthyroidism and ophthalmopathy. Turning to that study: TCR CDR3 regions were first amplified by RT-PCR with HTBI primers. Among clonotypes expanded in thyroid above 0.001, most were also found in blood.

Sample: peripheral blood mononuclear cells (PBMCs), taken at new diagnosis, from a patient treated with antithyroid drugs. The V call is TRBV10-3, the J call TRBJ2-1; 8 nucleotides agree with TRBD2. The receptor was derived from a middle-aged woman with Graves disease. CDR3 loop: CAISAPGGGRSSYNEQFF. The CDR3 DNA is TGTGCCATCAGTGCCCCGGGGGGCGGGAGGTCGTCCTACAATGAGCAGTTCTTC.